The 10 T cell receptor beta chains below come from one sample, sequenced in a study of technical replicates of blood from four donors. Sequencing used immunoSEQ multiplex PCR; TCRdb keeps in-frame clones, though not all of them. The sample holds under 110,000 clones, 96% seen once. Sequencing used T cells isolated from PBMCs. These receptors were obtained from a human donor in good health.

The V and J genes are TRBV5-8 and TRBJ1-2; TRBD1 matches at 7 bases. The V gene end was trimmed by 4 bases and the J gene end by 6 bases; junction bases not matched to a gene: 6. The V gene's germline CDR1 is SGHTS and CDR2 YDEGEE. CDR3 size: 13 residues. CDR3 sequence: CASSDGTENGYTF. DNA of the CDR3: TGTGCCAGCAGCGACGGGACAGAAAATGGCTACACCTTC.

CDR3 sequence (DNA): TGTGCCAGCAGCTGGGACAGCTACGAGCAGTACTTC. Translated, it gives CASSWDSYEQYF. This chain connects TRBV7-9 to TRBJ2-7; 7 nucleotides agree with TRBD1. Per germline, CDR1 SEHNR and CDR2 FQNEAQ (reference sequence). The CDR3 extends over 12 amino acids. J lost 3 bases, V lost 4 bases, and 0 bases had no gene match.

This clone was seen once. The rearrangement joins TRBV5-1 to TRBJ2-5; the match to TRBD1 covers 7 bases. The trim removed 4 bases at V and 0 bases at J, leaving 6 bases unmatched. Per the germline V gene, CDR1 is SGHRS and CDR2 is YFSETQ. CDR3 length: 15 amino acids. CDR3 region: CASSPGQSYQETQYF. The CDR3 region has the DNA TGCGCCAGCAGCCCGGGACAGAGCTACCAAGAGACCCAGTACTTC.

This rearrangement joins TRBV18 to TRBJ2-3; TRBD1 might be the D (6 bases). Germline V gene sequence: CDR1 KGHSH, CDR2 LQKENI. V lost 1 base and J lost 6, with 26 bases in between. The CDR3 length is 19 residues. CDR3 residues: CASSPRRANAGAYPDTQYF. The CDR3, as DNA: TGTGCCAGCTCACCACGCAGGGCAAACGCAGGGGCTTATCCCGATACGCAGTATTTT. The entire variable domain, with the rest obtained from reference TRBV18 and TRBJ2-3, is as follows: NAGVMQNPRHLVRRRGQEARLRCSPMKGHSHVYWYRQLPEEGLKFMVYLQKENIIDESGMPKERFSAEFPKEGPSILRIQQVVRGDSAAYFCASSPRRANAGAYPDTQYFGPGTRLTVL.

The chain combines TRBV11-2 with TRBJ2-5; D remains ambiguous. Looked up from germline, CDR1 is SGHAT and CDR2 is FQNNGV. Trimming pared 5 bases from V and 4 bases from J, leaving 8 bases between. The CDR3 is made up of 12 amino acids. The CDR3 DNA is TGTGCCAGCAGCCTTCTCGTAGAGACCCAGTACTTC. It specifies CASSLLVETQYF.

This chain connects TRBV7-8 to TRBJ2-1, with D uncertain. This CDR3 has 13 amino acids. From germline, CDR1 is SGHVS and CDR2 FQNEAQ. Trimming took 7 bases from V and 9 from J, leaving 16 bases between them. The CDR3 DNA sequence: TGTGCCAGCAACAAGTCCCCCGCGGCTGAGCAGTTCTTC. This gives the protein CASNKSPAAEQFF. The whole variable domain, filled in from reference TRBV7-8 and TRBJ2-1, reads GAGVSQSPRYKVAKRGQDVALRCDPISGHVSLFWYQQALGQGPEFLTYFQNEAQLDKSGLPSDRFFAERPEGSVSTLKIQRTQQEDSAVYLCASNKSPAAEQFFGPGTRLTVL.

This chain uses TRBV7-9 with TRBJ2-1, with D tentatively TRBD1 (5 bases). Germline CDR1 is SEHNR and CDR2 is FQNEAQ (reference sequence). The ends were cut back, 3 bases at V and 5 bases at J, with 14 bases in the middle. This CDR3 has 15 residues. DNA of the CDR3: TGTGCCAGCAGCTTTGCCGGACAAGTCCACAATGAGCAGTTCTTC. Its protein is CASSFAGQVHNEQFF.

V and J are TRBV5-7 and TRBJ1-1; D perhaps matches TRBD1 (5 bases). TRBV5-7 is marked as an open reading frame, function uncertain. Trimming took off 6 bases at V and 3 bases at J, with 24 bases between the two ends. The CDR3 loop spans 17 amino acids. CDR3 coding DNA: TGTGCCAGCAACATAACCGGGGGGACGAAGGTGGACACTGAAGCTTTCTTT. Translated: CASNITGGTKVDTEAFF.

The chain has TRBV11-3 and TRBJ2-1, with 8 nucleotides matching TRBD2. V was clipped by 4 bases and J by 3 bases; unmatched bases: 11. CDR3 length: 17 residues. Germline loops: CDR1 SGHNT, CDR2 YENEEA. In nucleotides, the CDR3 is TGTGCCAGCAGCTCCTATGGCTCCGGGGGGGTCTACAATGAGCAGTTCTTC. Translation: CASSSYGSGGVYNEQFF.

The chain has TRBV28 and TRBJ2-7, with TRBD2 matching over 7 bases. The CDR3 spans 15 residues. Germline CDR1 reads MDHEN; CDR2 reads SYDVKM. The junction had 9 bases not matched to a gene; V was cut back by 7 bases and J by 0 bases. Here the CDR3 reads CASTAAGGSSYEQYF. The CDR3 nucleotides read TGTGCCAGCACCGCGGCGGGCGGGAGCTCCTACGAGCAGTACTTC.